This paragraph covers one TCR beta chain sequence. Antigen specificity is unknown. Scientists ran DNA taken from cultured CD4+ T cells through the Oncomine TCR Beta short-read assay for sequencing. TCRdb analysed the PCR reads with MiXCR anew, one entry per CDR3 protein. This sample has fewer than 12,000 distinct CDR3 sequences, with over 40% found just once. The data belong to a study of vaccination and CD4 T cells after COVID-19. Study as a whole: Post-COVID specimens were obtained a median about 100 days after diagnosis (range 35 to 161). The cells were exposed to overlapping spike peptides originating from SARS-CoV-2, HCoV-NL63, HCoV-OC43 and HCoV-229E for stimulation. Timing of post-vaccine sample collection was a median about 76 days after dose two, with a range of 14 to 241.

Treatment described: roughly 10-day PBMC culture with coronavirus spike peptide pools or control peptides (ViraFEST assay). V shed 6 bases and J shed 0 bases, with 12 bases lying between them. The CDR3 has 16 amino acids. Germline values: CDR1 SNHLY, CDR2 FYNNEI. Sequenced material: CD4+ T cells from blood, cultured in vitro. V is TRBV2 and J is TRBJ1-6, with a weak D call TRBD1 (5 bases). The sequence came from a human donor who had recovered from COVID-19. This chain's CDR3 is CASREDISSYNSPLHF. CDR3 DNA: TGTGCCAGCAGGGAGGACATTAGCTCCTATAATTCACCCCTCCACTTT.